This T cell receptor (beta chain) was recovered during a study of OX40 agonist ivuxolimab in advanced cancers. Study-level background: Enrollees could have had prior anti-PD-1, anti-PD-L1 or anti-CTLA-4 therapy, which 30% to 50% had received.

This CDR3 contains 15 residues. V was pared by 7 bases and J by 4 bases, with 20 bases between. Looked up from germline, CDR1 is GTSNPN and CDR2 is SVGIG (reference sequence). Libraries were prepared by immunoSEQ multiplex PCR; TCRdb keeps only in-frame clonotypes and omits some of them. The data show tens of thousands of clones, around 85% seen once. The source material was CD4+ or CD8+ T cells sorted from blood, sampled in a trial of the OX40 agonist ivuxolimab. The chain couples TRBV30 to TRBJ2-1; tentative D call: TRBD1 (6 bases). The TCR comes from an adult with an advanced solid tumor such as melanoma, head and neck, liver or kidney cancer. CDR3 amino acids: CASYYTGSTYNEQFF. CDR3 bases: TGTGCCTCGTACTACACAGGGTCGACTTACAATGAGCAGTTCTTC.